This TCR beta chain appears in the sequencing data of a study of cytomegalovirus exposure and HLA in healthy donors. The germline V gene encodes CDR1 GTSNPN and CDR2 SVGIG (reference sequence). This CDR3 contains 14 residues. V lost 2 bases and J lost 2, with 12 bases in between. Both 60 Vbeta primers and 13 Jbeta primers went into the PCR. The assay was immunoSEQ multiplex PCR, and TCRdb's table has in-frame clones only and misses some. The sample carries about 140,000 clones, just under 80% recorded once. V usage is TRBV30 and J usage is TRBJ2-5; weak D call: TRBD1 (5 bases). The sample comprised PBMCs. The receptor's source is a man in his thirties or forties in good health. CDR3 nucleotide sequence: TGTGCCTGGAGTCTAGGGGCCGCGCAAGAGACCCAGTACTTC. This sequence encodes CAWSLGAAQETQYF.